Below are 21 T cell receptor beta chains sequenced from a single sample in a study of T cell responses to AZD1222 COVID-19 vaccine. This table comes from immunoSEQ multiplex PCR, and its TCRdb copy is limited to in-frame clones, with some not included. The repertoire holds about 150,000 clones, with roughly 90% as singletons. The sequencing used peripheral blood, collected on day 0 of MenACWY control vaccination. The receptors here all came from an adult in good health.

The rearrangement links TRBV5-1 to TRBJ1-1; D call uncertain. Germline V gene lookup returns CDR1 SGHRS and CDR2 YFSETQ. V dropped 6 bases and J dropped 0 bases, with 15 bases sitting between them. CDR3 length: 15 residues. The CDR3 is CASNFQSPMNTEAFF. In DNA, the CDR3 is TGCGCCAGCAACTTCCAATCCCCCATGAACACTGAAGCTTTCTTT.

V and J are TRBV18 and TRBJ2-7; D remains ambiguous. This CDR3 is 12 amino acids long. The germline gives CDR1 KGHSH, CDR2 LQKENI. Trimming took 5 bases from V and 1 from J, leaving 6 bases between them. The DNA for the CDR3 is TGTGCCAGCTCAACGGTGTCCTACGAGCAGTACTTC. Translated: CASSTVSYEQYF.

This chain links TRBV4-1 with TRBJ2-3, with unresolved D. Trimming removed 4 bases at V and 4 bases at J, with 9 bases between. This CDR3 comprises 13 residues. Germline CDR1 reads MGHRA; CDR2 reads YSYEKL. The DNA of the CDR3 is TGCGCCAGCAGCCTGAAATCGTCAGATACGCAGTATTTT. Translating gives CASSLKSSDTQYF.

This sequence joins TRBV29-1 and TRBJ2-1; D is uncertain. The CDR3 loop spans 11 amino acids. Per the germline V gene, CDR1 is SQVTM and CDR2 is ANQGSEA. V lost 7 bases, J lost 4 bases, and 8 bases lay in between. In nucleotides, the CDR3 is TGCAGCGCAATCTTTTACAATGAGCAGTTCTTC. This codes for CSAIFYNEQFF.

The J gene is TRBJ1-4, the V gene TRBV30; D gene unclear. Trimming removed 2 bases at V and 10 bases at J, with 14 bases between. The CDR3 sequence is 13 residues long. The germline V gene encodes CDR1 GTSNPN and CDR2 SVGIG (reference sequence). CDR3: CAWSPAGRAKLFF. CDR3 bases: TGTGCCTGGAGTCCTGCTGGAAGGGCAAAACTGTTTTTT.

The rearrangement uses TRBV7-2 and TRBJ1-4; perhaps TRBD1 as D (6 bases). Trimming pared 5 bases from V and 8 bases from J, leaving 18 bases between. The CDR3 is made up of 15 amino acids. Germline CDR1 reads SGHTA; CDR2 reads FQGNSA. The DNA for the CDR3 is TGTGCCAGCAGCAACCCGGGGGGCGCGGGGGAAAAACTGTTTTTT. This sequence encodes CASSNPGGAGEKLFF.

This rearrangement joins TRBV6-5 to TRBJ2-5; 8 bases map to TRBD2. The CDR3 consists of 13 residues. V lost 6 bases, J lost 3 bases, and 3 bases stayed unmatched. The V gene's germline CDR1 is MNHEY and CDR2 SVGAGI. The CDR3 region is CASSGGAEETQYF. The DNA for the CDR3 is TGTGCCAGCAGCGGGGGGGCTGAAGAGACCCAGTACTTC.

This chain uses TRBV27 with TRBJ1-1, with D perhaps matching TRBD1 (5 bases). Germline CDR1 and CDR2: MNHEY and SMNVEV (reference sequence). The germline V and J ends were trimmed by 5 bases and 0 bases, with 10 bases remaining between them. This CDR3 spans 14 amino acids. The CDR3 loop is CASSPLGVNTEAFF. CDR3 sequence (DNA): TGTGCCAGCAGTCCTCTAGGGGTGAACACTGAAGCTTTCTTT.

The CDR3 protein is CASSLLGQGINNEQFF. CDR3 nucleotide sequence: TGCGCCAGCAGCTTGTTAGGACAGGGGATAAACAATGAGCAGTTCTTC. J is TRBJ2-1 and V is TRBV5-1; 9 nucleotides match TRBD1. Trimming took 1 base from V and 5 from J; bases not matched to a gene: 7. The CDR3 contains 16 residues. Germline V CDR1 and CDR2: SGHRS, YFSETQ.

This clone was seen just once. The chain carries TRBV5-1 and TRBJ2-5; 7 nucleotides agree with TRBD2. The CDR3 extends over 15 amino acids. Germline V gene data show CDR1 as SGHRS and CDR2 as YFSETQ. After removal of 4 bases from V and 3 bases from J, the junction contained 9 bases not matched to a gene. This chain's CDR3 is CASSHGLDLEETQYF. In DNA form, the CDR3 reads TGCGCCAGCAGCCATGGACTAGACTTAGAAGAGACCCAGTACTTC.

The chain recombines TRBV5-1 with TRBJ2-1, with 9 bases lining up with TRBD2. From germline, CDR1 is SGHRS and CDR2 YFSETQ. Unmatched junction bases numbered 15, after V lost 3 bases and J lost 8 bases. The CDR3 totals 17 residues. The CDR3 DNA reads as TGCGCCAGCAGCTCTAGGAATAGCGGGAGTTTGAGCTATGAGCAGTTCTTC. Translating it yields CASSSRNSGSLSYEQFF.

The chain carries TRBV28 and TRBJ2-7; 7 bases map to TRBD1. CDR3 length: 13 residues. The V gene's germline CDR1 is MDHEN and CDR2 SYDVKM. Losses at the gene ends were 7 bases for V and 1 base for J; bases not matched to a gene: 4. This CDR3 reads CASTLRGSYEQYV. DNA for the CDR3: TGTGCCAGCACCCTCAGGGGGTCCTACGAGCAGTACGTC.

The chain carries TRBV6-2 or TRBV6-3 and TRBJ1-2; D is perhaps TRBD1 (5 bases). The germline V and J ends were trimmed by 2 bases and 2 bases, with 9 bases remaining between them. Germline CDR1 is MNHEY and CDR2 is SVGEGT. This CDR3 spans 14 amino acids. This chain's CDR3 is CASSYPGANYGYTF. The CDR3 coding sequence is TGTGCCAGCAGTTACCCCGGGGCGAACTATGGCTACACCTTC.

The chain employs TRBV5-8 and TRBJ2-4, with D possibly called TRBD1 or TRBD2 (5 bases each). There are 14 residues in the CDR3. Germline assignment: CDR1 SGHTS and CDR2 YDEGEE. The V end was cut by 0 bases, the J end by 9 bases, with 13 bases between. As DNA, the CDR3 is TGTGCCAGCAGCTTGGAGGGGAGTTTGCCCATTCAGTACTTC. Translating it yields CASSLEGSLPIQYF.

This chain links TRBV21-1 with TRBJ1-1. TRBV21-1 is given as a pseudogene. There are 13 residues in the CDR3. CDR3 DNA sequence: TGTGCCAGCAGCAAAGGCAAGAACACTGAAGCTTTCTTT. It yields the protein CASSKGKNTEAFF.

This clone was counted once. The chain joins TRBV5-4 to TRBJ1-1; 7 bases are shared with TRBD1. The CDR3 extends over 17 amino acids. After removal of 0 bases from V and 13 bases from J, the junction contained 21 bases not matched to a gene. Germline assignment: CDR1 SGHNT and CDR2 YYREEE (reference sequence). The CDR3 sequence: CASSLGGPNRQGGNGFF. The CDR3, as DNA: TGTGCCAGCAGCTTGGGGGGCCCCAACCGACAGGGAGGGAACGGTTTCTTT.

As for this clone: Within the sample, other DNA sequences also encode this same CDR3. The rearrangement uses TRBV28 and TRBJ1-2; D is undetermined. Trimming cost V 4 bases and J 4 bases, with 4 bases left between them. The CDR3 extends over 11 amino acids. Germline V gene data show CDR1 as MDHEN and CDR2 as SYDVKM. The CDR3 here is CASSSLYGYTF. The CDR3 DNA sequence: TGTGCCAGCAGTTCACTCTATGGCTACACCTTC.

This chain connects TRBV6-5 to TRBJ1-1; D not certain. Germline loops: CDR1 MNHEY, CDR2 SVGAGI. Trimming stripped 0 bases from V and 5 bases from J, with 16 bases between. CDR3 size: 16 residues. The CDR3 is CASSYSWEKAGTEAFF. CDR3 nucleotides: TGTGCCAGCAGTTACTCGTGGGAGAAAGCGGGAACTGAAGCTTTCTTT.

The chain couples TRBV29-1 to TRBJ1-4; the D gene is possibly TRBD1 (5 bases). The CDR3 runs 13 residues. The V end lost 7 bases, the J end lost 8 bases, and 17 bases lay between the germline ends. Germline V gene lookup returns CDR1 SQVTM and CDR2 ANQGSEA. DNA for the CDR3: TGCAGCGCCCGAGGGGCGCAAAGAGAAAAACTGTTTTTT. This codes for CSARGAQREKLFF.

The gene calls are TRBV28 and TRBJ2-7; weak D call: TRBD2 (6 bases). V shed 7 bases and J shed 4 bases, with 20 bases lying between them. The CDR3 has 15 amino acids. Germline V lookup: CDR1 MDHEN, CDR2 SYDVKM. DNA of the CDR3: TGTGCCAGCACCCACTGGGGGGTGGAGGGTTACGAGCAGTACGTC. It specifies CASTHWGVEGYEQYV.

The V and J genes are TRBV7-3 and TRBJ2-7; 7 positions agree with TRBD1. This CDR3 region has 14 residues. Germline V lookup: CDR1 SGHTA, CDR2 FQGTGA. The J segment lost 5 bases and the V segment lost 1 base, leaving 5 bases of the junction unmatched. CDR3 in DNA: TGTGCCAGCAGCTTAAGGCCCACAGGGGACGAGCAGTACTTC. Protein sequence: CASSLRPTGDEQYF.